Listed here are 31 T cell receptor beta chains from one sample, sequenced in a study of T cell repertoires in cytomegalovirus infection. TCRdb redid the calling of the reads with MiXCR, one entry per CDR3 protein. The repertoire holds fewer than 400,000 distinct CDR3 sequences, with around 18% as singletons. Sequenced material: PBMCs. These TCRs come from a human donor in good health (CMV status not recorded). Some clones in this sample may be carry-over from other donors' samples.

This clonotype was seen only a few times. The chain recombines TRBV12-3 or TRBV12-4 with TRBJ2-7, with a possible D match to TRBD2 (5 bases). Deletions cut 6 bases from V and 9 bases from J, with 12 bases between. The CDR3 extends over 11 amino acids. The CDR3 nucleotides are TGTGCCAGCAGCTTGGGCGCGGGGCAGTACTTC. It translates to CASSLGAGQYF.

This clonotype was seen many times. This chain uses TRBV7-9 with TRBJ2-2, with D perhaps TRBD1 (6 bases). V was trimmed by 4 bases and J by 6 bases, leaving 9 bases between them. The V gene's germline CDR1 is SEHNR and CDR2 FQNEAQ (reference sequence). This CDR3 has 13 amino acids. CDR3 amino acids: CASSYRQAGELFF. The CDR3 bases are TGTGCCAGCAGCTACAGACAGGCCGGGGAGCTGTTTTTT.

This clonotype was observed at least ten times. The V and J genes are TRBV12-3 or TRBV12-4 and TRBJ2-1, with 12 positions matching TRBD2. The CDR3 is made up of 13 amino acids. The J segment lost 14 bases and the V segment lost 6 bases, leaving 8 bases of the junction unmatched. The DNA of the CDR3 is TGTGCCAGCAGCCAGACTAGCGGGAGAAAGGAGTTCTTC. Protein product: CASSQTSGRKEFF.

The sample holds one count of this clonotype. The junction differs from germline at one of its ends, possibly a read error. CDR3 in DNA: TGCAGTGCTAGAGTCCGGGGCCCTAATGAAAAACTGCTTTTT. Translating it yields CSARVRGPNEKLLF. The V and J genes are TRBV20-1 and TRBJ1-4, with D possibly TRBD1 on 5 matching bases. Per germline, CDR1 DFQATT and CDR2 SNEGSKA (reference sequence). This CDR3 comprises 14 residues.

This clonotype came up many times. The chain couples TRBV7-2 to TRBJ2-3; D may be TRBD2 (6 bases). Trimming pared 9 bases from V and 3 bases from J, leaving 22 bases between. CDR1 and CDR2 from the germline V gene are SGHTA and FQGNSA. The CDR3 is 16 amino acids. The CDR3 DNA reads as TGTGCCAGTGCCCCCCGGGGGACCCGATTAACAGATACGCAGTATTTT. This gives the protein CASAPRGTRLTDTQYF.

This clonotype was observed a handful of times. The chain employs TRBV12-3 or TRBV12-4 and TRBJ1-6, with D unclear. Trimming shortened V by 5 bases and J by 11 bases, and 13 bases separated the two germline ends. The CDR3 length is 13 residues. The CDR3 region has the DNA TGTGCCAGCAGTCCCCTCGGTGGGACACCCCTCCACTTT. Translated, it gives CASSPLGGTPLHF.

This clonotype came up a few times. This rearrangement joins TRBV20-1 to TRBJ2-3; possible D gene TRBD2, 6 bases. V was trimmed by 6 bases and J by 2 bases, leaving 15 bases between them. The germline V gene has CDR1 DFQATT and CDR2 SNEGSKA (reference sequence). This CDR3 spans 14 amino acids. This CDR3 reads CSARDFRNTDTQYF. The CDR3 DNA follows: TGCAGTGCAAGGGACTTCCGTAACACAGATACGCAGTATTTT.

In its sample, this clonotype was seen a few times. In nucleotides, the CDR3 is TGTGCCAGCAGCTCGGGACTAGCGGAACCGAAGAAGGAGACCCAGTACTTC. Translating gives CASSSGLAEPKKETQYF. J is TRBJ2-5 and V is TRBV5-4; 11 bases fit TRBD2. V shed 3 bases and J 5 bases; nucleotides not matched to a gene: 12. Per the germline V gene, CDR1 is SGHNT and CDR2 is YYREEE (reference sequence). CDR3 length: 17 amino acids.

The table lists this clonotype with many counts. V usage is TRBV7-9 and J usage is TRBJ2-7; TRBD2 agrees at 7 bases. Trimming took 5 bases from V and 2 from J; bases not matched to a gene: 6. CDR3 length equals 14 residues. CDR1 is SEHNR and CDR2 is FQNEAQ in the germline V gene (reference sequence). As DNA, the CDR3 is TGTGCCAGCAGCACAAGCGGGAACGCCTACGAGCAGTACTTC. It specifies CASSTSGNAYEQYF.

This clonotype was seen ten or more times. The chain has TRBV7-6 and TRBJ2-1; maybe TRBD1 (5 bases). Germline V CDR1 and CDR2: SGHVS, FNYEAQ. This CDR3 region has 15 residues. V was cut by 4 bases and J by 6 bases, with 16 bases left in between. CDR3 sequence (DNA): TGTGCCAGCAGCTCCCTCCAGGGTGCACGCAATGAGCAGTTCTTC. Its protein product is CASSSLQGARNEQFF.

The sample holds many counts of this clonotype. Written as DNA, the CDR3 is TGTGCCAGCAGCCTTAGCGGGATTGGCTCCTACGAGCAGTACTTC. Translation gives CASSLSGIGSYEQYF. The chain employs TRBV7-6 and TRBJ2-7, with 8 bases aligning to TRBD2. The CDR3 is made up of 15 amino acids. V lost 5 bases to trimming and J lost 0 bases; unmatched junction nucleotides: 6. In germline, CDR1 is SGHVS, CDR2 FNYEAQ.

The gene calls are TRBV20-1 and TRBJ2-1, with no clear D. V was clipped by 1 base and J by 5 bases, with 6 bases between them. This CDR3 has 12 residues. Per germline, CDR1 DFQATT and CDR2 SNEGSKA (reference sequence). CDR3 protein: CSARGSHNEQFF. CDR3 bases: TGCAGTGCTAGAGGGAGCCACAATGAGCAGTTCTTC.

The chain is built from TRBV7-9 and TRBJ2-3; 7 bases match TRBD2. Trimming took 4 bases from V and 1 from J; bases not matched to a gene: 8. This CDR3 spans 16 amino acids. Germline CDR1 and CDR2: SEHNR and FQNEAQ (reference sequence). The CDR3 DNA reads TGTGCCAGCAGCTCAACTAGCGATCGGGGCACAGATACGCAGTATTTT. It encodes CASSSTSDRGTDTQYF.

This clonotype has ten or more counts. In DNA, the CDR3 is TGTGCCAGCAGTTTTGAGGTCGAGGAGACCCAGTACTTC. This encodes CASSFEVEETQYF. This chain links TRBV12-3 or TRBV12-4 with TRBJ2-5; D gene unclear. Trimming cost V 3 bases and J 5 bases, with 10 bases left between them. The CDR3 runs 13 residues.

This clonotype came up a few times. As DNA, the CDR3 is TGTGCCATCGGAGAGCAGACAGGGGAGAGCTACAATGAGCAGTTCTTC. Protein: CAIGEQTGESYNEQFF. The J gene is TRBJ2-1, the V gene TRBV10-3; 8 bases map to TRBD1. CDR3 length: 16 residues. With 8 bases clipped from V and 3 bases from J, the junction kept 12 bases outside the gene matches. From germline, CDR1 is ENHRY and CDR2 SYGVKD.

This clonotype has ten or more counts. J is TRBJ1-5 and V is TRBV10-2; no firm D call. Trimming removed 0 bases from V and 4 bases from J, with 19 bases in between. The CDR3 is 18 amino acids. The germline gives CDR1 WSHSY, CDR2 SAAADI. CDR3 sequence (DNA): TGCGCCAGCAGTGAGTCAGATGCTGTCGGAATTGGGAATCAGCCCCAGCATTTT. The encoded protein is CASSESDAVGIGNQPQHF.

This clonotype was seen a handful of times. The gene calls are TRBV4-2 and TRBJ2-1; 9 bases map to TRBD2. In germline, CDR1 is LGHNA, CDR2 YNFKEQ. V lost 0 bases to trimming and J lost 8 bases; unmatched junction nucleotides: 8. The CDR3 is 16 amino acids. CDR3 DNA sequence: TGTGCCAGCAGCCAAGATTGGCCTAGCGGGGACTATGAGCAGTTCTTC. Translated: CASSQDWPSGDYEQFF.

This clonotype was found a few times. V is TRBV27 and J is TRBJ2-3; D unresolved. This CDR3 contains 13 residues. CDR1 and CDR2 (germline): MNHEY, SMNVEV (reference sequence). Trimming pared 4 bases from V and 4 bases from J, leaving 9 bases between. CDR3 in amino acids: CASSSSRPDTQYF. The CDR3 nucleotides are TGTGCCAGCAGTTCCTCTAGACCAGATACGCAGTATTTT.

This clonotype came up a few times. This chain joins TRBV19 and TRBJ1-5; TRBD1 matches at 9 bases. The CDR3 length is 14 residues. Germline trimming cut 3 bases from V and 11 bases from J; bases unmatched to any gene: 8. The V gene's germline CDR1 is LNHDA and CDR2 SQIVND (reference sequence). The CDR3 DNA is TGTGCCAGTAGTATCGCCGGGACAGGGCATTCCCAGCATTTT. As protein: CASSIAGTGHSQHF.

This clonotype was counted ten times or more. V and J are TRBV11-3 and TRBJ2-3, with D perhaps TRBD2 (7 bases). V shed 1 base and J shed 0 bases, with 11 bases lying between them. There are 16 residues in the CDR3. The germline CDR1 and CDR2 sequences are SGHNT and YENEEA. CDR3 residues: CASSLVAGASTDTQYF. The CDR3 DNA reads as TGTGCCAGCAGCTTAGTCGCGGGGGCTAGCACAGATACGCAGTATTTT.

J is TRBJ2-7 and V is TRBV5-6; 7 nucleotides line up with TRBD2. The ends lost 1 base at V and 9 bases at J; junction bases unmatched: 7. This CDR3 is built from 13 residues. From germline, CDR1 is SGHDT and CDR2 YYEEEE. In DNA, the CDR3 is TGTGCCAGCAGCTTGCAGCGGACGGGGGGGCAGTACTTC. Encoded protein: CASSLQRTGGQYF.

CDR3 bases: TGCAGTGCCTCGAGGACTAGCGGGAGTCTGTCCTACGAGCAGTACTTC. Translating gives CSASRTSGSLSYEQYF. The chain has TRBV20-1 and TRBJ2-7; TRBD2 matches at 13 bases. The CDR3 runs 16 residues. Germline assignment: CDR1 DFQATT and CDR2 SNEGSKA (reference sequence). The V and J ends lost 6 bases and 1 base, in that order; junction bases with no gene match: 9.

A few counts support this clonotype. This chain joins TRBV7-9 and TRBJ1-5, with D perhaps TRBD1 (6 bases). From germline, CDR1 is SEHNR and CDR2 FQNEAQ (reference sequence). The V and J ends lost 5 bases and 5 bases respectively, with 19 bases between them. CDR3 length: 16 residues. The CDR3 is CASSLFKGDRDQPQHF. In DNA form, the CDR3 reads TGTGCCAGCAGCCTCTTTAAGGGGGACCGCGATCAGCCCCAGCATTTT.

This CDR3 is CSAGRKRSYEQYF. CDR3 DNA sequence: TGCAGTGCTGGCCGCAAACGGTCCTACGAGCAGTACTTC. The chain carries TRBV20-1 and TRBJ2-7, with D uncertain. V dropped 5 bases and J dropped 1 base, with 12 bases sitting between them. Germline lookup yields CDR1 DFQATT and CDR2 SNEGSKA (reference sequence). The CDR3 covers 13 residues.

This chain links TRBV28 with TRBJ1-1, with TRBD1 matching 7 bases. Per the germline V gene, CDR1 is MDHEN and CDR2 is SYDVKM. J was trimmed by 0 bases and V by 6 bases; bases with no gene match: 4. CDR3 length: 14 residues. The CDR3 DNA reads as TGTGCCAGCAGGCGGGACAGCATGAACACTGAAGCTTTCTTT. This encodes CASRRDSMNTEAFF.

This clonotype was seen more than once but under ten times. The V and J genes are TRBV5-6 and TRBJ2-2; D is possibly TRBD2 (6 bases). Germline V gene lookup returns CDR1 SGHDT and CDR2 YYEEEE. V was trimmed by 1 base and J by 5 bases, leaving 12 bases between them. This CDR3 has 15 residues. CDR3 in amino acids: CASSLQPSVTGELFF. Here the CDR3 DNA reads TGTGCCAGCAGCTTGCAGCCTAGCGTTACCGGGGAGCTGTTTTTT.

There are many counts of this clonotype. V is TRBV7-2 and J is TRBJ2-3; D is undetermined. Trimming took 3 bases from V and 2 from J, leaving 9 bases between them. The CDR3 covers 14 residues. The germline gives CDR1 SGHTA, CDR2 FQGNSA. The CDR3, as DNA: TGTGCCAGCAGCTTCGGCCTAAACACAGATACGCAGTATTTT. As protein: CASSFGLNTDTQYF.

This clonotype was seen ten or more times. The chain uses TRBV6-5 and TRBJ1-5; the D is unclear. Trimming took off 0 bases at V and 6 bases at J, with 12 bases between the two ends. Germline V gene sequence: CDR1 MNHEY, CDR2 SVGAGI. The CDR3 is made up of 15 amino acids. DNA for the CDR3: TGTGCCAGCAGTTACTCGGCCGCCGTAAGTCAGCCCCAGCATTTT. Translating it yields CASSYSAAVSQPQHF.

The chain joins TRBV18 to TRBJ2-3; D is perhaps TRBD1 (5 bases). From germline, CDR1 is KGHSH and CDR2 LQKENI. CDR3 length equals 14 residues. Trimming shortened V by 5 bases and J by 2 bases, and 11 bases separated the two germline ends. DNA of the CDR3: TGTGCCAGCTCAAAGGACAAAGACACAGATACGCAGTATTTT. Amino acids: CASSKDKDTDTQYF.

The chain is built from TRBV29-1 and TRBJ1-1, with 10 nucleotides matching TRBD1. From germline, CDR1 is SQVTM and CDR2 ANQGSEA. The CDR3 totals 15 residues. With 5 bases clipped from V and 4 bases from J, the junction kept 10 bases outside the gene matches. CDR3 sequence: CSVPGQGPFGTEAFF. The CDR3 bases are TGCAGCGTTCCGGGACAGGGGCCGTTCGGCACTGAAGCTTTCTTT.

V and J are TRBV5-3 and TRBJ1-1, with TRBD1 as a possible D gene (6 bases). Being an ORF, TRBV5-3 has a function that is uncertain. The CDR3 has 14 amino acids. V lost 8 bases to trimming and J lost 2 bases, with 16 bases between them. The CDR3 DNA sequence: TGTGCCAGCAGAAAGACAGGACTAAACACTGAAGCTTTCTTT. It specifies CASRKTGLNTEAFF.